The next 15 T cell receptor beta chains were all read from a single sample in a study of T cells in Graves' hyperthyroidism and ophthalmopathy. Amplification targeted TCR beta CDR3 regions from RNA transcripts. The primer set for the first-round RT-PCR of the TCR CDR3 was HTBI. TCRdb called the multiplex PCR reads again in MiXCR, with one record for every CDR3 protein. In the table there are some 460,000 distinct CDR3 sequences, 15% to 18% of which are singletons. The material sequenced was blood. The receptors originated from a woman aged 18-29 years with Graves' hyperthyroidism.

This clonotype was detected ten times or more. V and J are TRBV20-1 and TRBJ1-1, with a possible D match to TRBD1 (6 bases). This CDR3 has 15 amino acids. V dropped 4 bases and J dropped 0 bases, with 15 bases sitting between them. The germline gives CDR1 DFQATT, CDR2 SNEGSKA (reference sequence). The CDR3 region is CSAIPPGAMNTEAFF. In nucleotides, the CDR3 is TGCAGTGCTATCCCTCCGGGGGCCATGAACACTGAAGCTTTCTTT.

This clonotype came up a few times. This chain links TRBV10-3 with TRBJ2-3, with 8 positions matching TRBD2. The CDR3 extends over 16 amino acids. Germline trimming cut 6 bases from V and 0 bases from J; bases unmatched to any gene: 8. Germline V gives CDR1 ENHRY, CDR2 SYGVKD. In nucleotides, the CDR3 is TGTGCCATCAGGCAACTTGCGGGGGGTAGCACAGATACGCAGTATTTT. It is translated as CAIRQLAGGSTDTQYF.

This chain connects TRBV7-9 to TRBJ2-3; tentative D call: TRBD1 (6 bases). Deletions cut 5 bases from V and 5 bases from J, with 11 bases between. Germline V gene sequence: CDR1 SEHNR, CDR2 FQNEAQ (reference sequence). There are 13 residues in the CDR3. Here the CDR3 DNA reads TGTGCCAGCAGCCTCAGGGGCCGAGATACGCAGTATTTT. It translates to CASSLRGRDTQYF.

This clonotype has a count of ten or more. The chain combines TRBV20-1 with TRBJ2-5; 9 nucleotides align to TRBD2. The CDR3 consists of 15 residues. J was trimmed by 2 bases and V by 6 bases; bases with no gene match: 10. Germline V gene data show CDR1 as DFQATT and CDR2 as SNEGSKA (reference sequence). CDR3 sequence reads: CSATILAGYQETQYF. The CDR3 DNA follows: TGCAGTGCCACAATCCTAGCGGGGTATCAAGAGACCCAGTACTTC.

This clonotype came up many times. This rearrangement joins TRBV6-2 or TRBV6-3 to TRBJ1-5; D remains unclear. The V gene's germline CDR1 is MNHEY and CDR2 SVGEGT. Trimming cost V 5 bases and J 1 base, with 3 bases left between them. The CDR3 runs 12 residues. The DNA of the CDR3 is TGTGCCAGCAGTAGAAGCAATCAGCCCCAGCATTTT. Amino acid sequence: CASSRSNQPQHF.

This chain uses TRBV3-1 with TRBJ1-2; 7 bases map to TRBD1. The junction had 4 bases not matched to a gene; V was cut back by 2 bases and J by 1 base. CDR3 size: 15 residues. Germline V lookup: CDR1 LGHDT, CDR2 YNNKEL (reference sequence). The CDR3 here is CASSQTGQINYGYTF. CDR3 bases: TGTGCCAGCAGCCAAACGGGACAGATTAACTATGGCTACACCTTC.

The V gene is TRBV6-1, the J gene TRBJ2-1; D is unclear. CDR1 MNHNS and CDR2 SASEGT come from the germline V gene. Trimming took 3 bases from V and 10 from J, leaving 13 bases between them. CDR3 length: 13 amino acids. The DNA of the CDR3 is TGTGCCAGCAGTGATTGGAAGGGCAGGGAGCAGTTCTTC. Protein product: CASSDWKGREQFF.

This clonotype was seen a few times. The chain joins TRBV19 to TRBJ2-1, with a tentative D call TRBD2 (5 bases). This CDR3 region has 13 residues. Germline-derived CDR1 and CDR2 are LNHDA and SQIVND (reference sequence). CDR3 in amino acids: CAVRSGLGNEQFF. The CDR3 DNA sequence: TGTGCGGTGCGGTCCGGACTGGGAAATGAGCAGTTCTTC. Variable domain in full (rest from reference TRBV19 and TRBJ2-1): DGGITQSPKYLFRKEGQNVTLSCEQNLNHDAMYWYRQDPGQGLRLIYYSQIVNDFQKGDIAEGYSVSREKKESFPLTVTSAQKNPTAFYLCAVRSGLGNEQFFGPGTRLTVL.

The table lists this clonotype with a few counts. This rearrangement joins TRBV27 to TRBJ2-1, with 8 bases lining up with TRBD2. The V segment lost 7 bases and the J segment 6 bases; nucleotides outside the gene matches: 11. From germline, CDR1 is MNHEY and CDR2 SMNVEV (reference sequence). CDR3 length: 15 residues. The CDR3: CASIGEGGRPNEQFF. CDR3 nucleotides: TGTGCCAGCATCGGTGAGGGCGGGAGGCCCAATGAGCAGTTCTTC.

This clonotype was detected ten times or more. This chain links TRBV3-1 with TRBJ2-5; no definite D call. This CDR3 has 11 residues. V lost 1 base and J 6 bases, leaving 3 bases between the germline ends. CDR1 is LGHDT, CDR2 YNNKEL, per germline (reference sequence). DNA of the CDR3: TGTGCCAGCAGCCAAGGTCAGACCCAGTACTTC. It specifies CASSQGQTQYF.

This clonotype appeared many times. The chain is built from TRBV24-1 and TRBJ2-7; D possibly corresponds to TRBD1 (6 bases). Trimming left V 4 bases short and J 2 bases short, with 8 bases between. This CDR3 has 13 amino acids. In germline, CDR1 is KGHDR, CDR2 SFDVKD. CDR3 bases: TGTGCCACCAGTGAGGGGACAACCTACGAGCAGTACTTC. Translation gives CATSEGTTYEQYF.

This clonotype was observed at least ten times. The rearrangement uses TRBV4-1 and TRBJ1-1; D uncertain. The CDR3 consists of 15 residues. Germline V gene sequence: CDR1 MGHRA, CDR2 YSYEKL. Trimming pared 0 bases from V and 0 bases from J, leaving 8 bases between. The CDR3 nucleotides are TGCGCCAGCAGCCAAGAAGGTAGGCTGAACACTGAAGCTTTCTTT. It is translated as CASSQEGRLNTEAFF.

This clonotype has ten or more counts. V usage is TRBV3-1 and J usage is TRBJ1-2; perhaps TRBD1 as D (5 bases). The length of the CDR3 is 13 residues. Germline assignment: CDR1 LGHDT and CDR2 YNNKEL (reference sequence). V was clipped by 0 bases and J by 8 bases, with 10 bases between them. CDR3 residues: CASSQDRAGGYTF. The CDR3 bases are TGTGCCAGCAGCCAAGACAGGGCGGGGGGCTACACCTTC.

With respect to this clonotype: Because the CDR3 is missing its conserved closing phenylalanine or tryptophan, this is likely a read error. V usage is TRBV29-1 and J usage is TRBJ2-7; tentative D call: TRBD1 (5 bases). Trimming removed 3 bases at V and 0 bases at J, with 9 bases between. The germline V gene encodes CDR1 SQVTM and CDR2 ANQGSEA. This CDR3 region has 13 residues. CDR3 protein: CSVDLGDSYEQYS. The CDR3 DNA follows: TGCAGCGTTGATTTAGGGGACTCCTACGAGCAGTACTCC.

The table lists this clonotype with many counts. The CDR3 DNA follows: TGTGCCAGCAGCTTTAGCGGGGGGGCCCGGGAGACCCAGTACTTC. It is translated as CASSFSGGARETQYF. The V gene is TRBV7-2, the J gene TRBJ2-5; TRBD2 matches 11 bases. Germline lookup yields CDR1 SGHTA and CDR2 FQGNSA. J gave up 5 bases and V 3 bases, and 5 bases lay outside the gene matches. This CDR3 has 15 amino acids.